This T cell receptor beta chain was retrieved from a study of human T cells and chemical hapten exposure. In this sample, this clonotype turned up many times. Methods used by the authors: The median was around 100,000 TCRs per sample, ranging roughly 23,224 to 750,000. TCRdb itself ran the 5' RACE reads through MiXCR, one entry per CDR3 protein. TCRdb's processing, not the authors' own work, is the source of the V and J calls. This table holds 150,000 or so distinct CDR3 sequences, about 4% found once. The CDR3 totals 19 residues. Trimming removed 5 bases at V and 4 bases at J, with 24 bases between. The authors extracted total RNA from unfractionated whole blood.

V usage is TRBV12-3 or TRBV12-4 and J usage is TRBJ1-6, with D unclear. This TCR was sampled from a female donor in good health. This CDR3 reads CASSHGRDPLLEYNSPLHF. Written as DNA, the CDR3 is TGTGCCAGCAGTCATGGGCGGGATCCCTTATTGGAGTATAATTCACCCCTCCACTTT.